What follows are 18 T cell receptor beta chains derived from one specimen sequenced in a study of T cell changes during pregnancy in multiple sclerosis. The table came from immunoSEQ multiplex PCR; TCRdb's copy has only in-frame clones and leaves some out. The sample yields 85,000 to 120,000 clones, about nine tenths seen once. Material: peripheral blood, obtained after pregnancy. These receptors originate from a female donor with multiple sclerosis, enrolled in a pregnancy study.

The rearrangement uses TRBV6-1 and TRBJ1-1; D unresolved. Germline V CDR1 and CDR2: MNHNS, SASEGT. The V gene lost 4 bases and the J gene lost 0 bases, with 9 bases spanning the gap. The CDR3 covers 14 residues. This chain's CDR3 is CASSADSLNTEAFF. CDR3 nucleotides: TGTGCCAGCAGTGCAGACTCCCTGAACACTGAAGCTTTCTTT.

The genes are TRBV6-6 and TRBJ2-5; D gene ambiguous. The CDR3 has 13 amino acids. V was cut by 4 bases and J by 2 bases, with 8 bases left in between. The germline V gene has CDR1 MNHNY and CDR2 SVGAGI (reference sequence). In nucleotides, the CDR3 is TGTGCCAGCAGTTCCCCCGTACAAGAGACCCAGTACTTC. The encoded protein is CASSSPVQETQYF.

The chain recombines TRBV7-9 with TRBJ1-4; D unclear. Germline-derived CDR1 and CDR2 are SEHNR and FQNEAQ (reference sequence). V lost 1 base and J lost 0, with 9 bases in between. CDR3 length: 16 amino acids. As DNA, the CDR3 is TGTGCCAGCAGCTTAGAGTTAACAGCAACTAATGAAAAACTGTTTTTT. Encoded protein: CASSLELTATNEKLFF.

The chain has TRBV6-5 and TRBJ1-1, with a weak D call TRBD1 (5 bases). This CDR3 has 11 residues. V was pared by 8 bases and J by 5 bases, with 9 bases between. Per germline, CDR1 MNHEY and CDR2 SVGAGI. The chain's CDR3 is CASWGGTEAFF. DNA for the CDR3: TGTGCCAGCTGGGGGGGGACTGAAGCTTTCTTT.

This clone was seen a handful of times. The V gene is TRBV2, the J gene TRBJ2-7; 7 nucleotides agree with TRBD2. Germline lookup yields CDR1 SNHLY and CDR2 FYNNEI. V was pared by 10 bases and J by 0 bases, with 15 bases of the junction left unmatched. CDR3 length: 16 residues. This CDR3 reads CAIQQASGTSSYEQYF. For the CDR3, the DNA is TGTGCCATCCAGCAGGCTAGCGGTACGAGCTCCTACGAGCAGTACTTC.

The CDR3 region has the DNA TGTGCCAGCAGGCCGATTACAGGGCCGCGGCAAGCTTTCTTT. Translated: CASRPITGPRQAFF. The chain joins TRBV6-1 to TRBJ1-1; D perhaps matches TRBD1 (6 bases). The V end lost 6 bases, the J end lost 9 bases, and 20 bases lay between the germline ends. The CDR3 contains 14 residues. CDR1 MNHNS and CDR2 SASEGT come from the germline V gene.

J is TRBJ2-7 and V is TRBV10-3; the match to TRBD2 covers 7 bases. Trimming at V came to 5 bases and at J to 2 bases, leaving 3 bases not matched to a gene. CDR1 is ENHRY and CDR2 is SYGVKD in the germline V gene. This CDR3 is built from 13 residues. CDR3 region: CAISPLAAYEQYF. The CDR3 DNA sequence: TGTGCCATCAGTCCCCTAGCGGCCTACGAGCAGTACTTC.

The V gene is TRBV2, the J gene TRBJ2-3; possible D gene TRBD2, 5 bases. CDR3 length: 13 residues. Trimming left V 8 bases short and J 3 bases short, with 12 bases between. CDR1 and CDR2 from the germline V gene are SNHLY and FYNNEI. The CDR3 nucleotides are TGTGCCAGCGGGTGGACTGCGACAGATACGCAGTATTTT. Encoded protein: CASGWTATDTQYF.

The CDR3 loop is CASSLEGRAGETDTQYF. CDR3 DNA: TGCGCCAGCAGCTTGGAGGGGCGGGCAGGGGAGACAGATACGCAGTATTTT. V and J are TRBV5-1 and TRBJ2-3, with a tentative D call TRBD1 (6 bases). V lost 0 bases to trimming and J lost 3 bases, with 17 bases between them. Germline V gene lookup returns CDR1 SGHRS and CDR2 YFSETQ. The CDR3 has 17 residues.

This clone was seen more than once but under ten times. This rearrangement joins TRBV25-1 to TRBJ2-3, with 7 bases fitting TRBD2. CDR1 and CDR2 from the germline V gene are MGHDK and SYGVNS. The V gene end was trimmed by 2 bases and the J gene end by 5 bases; junction bases not matched to a gene: 13. The CDR3 covers 17 residues. The CDR3 here is CASSERASGRGLDTQYF. As DNA, the CDR3 is TGTGCCAGCAGTGAAAGGGCTAGCGGACGGGGGTTAGATACGCAGTATTTT.

V is TRBV2 and J is TRBJ1-2, with D unresolved. The CDR3 contains 13 residues. Trimming removed 8 bases at V and 5 bases at J, with 15 bases between. Germline V gene sequence: CDR1 SNHLY, CDR2 FYNNEI. Written as DNA, the CDR3 is TGTGCCAGCTCGGAGGTCTCGGGATATGGCTACACCTTC. Translated: CASSEVSGYGYTF.

The rearrangement links TRBV30 to TRBJ2-7; D is perhaps TRBD1 (6 bases). Deletions cut 3 bases from V and 0 bases from J, with 21 bases between. The CDR3 runs 17 residues. Germline V CDR1 and CDR2: GTSNPN, SVGIG (reference sequence). The CDR3 region is CAWRHSYGTQDSYEQYF. Here the CDR3 DNA reads TGTGCCTGGAGGCACTCCTACGGGACACAGGACTCCTACGAGCAGTACTTC.

This clone was observed once. The rearrangement links TRBV7-3 to TRBJ1-2; TRBD1 matches at 7 bases. V was clipped by 0 bases and J by 0 bases; unmatched bases: 1. CDR1 is SGHTA and CDR2 is FQGTGA in the germline V gene. The CDR3 totals 15 residues. The CDR3 reads CASSLTGGPNYGYTF. The CDR3 bases are TGTGCCAGCAGCTTAACAGGGGGCCCTAACTATGGCTACACCTTC. Supplemented by reference TRBV7-3 and TRBJ1-2, the full variable domain reads GAGVSQTPSNKVTEKGKYVELRCDPISGHTALYWYRQSLGQGPEFLIYFQGTGAADDSGLPNDRFFAVRPEGSVSTLKIQRTERGDSAVYLCASSLTGGPNYGYTFGSGTRLTVV.

The chain carries TRBV28 and TRBJ2-3, with TRBD2 matching over 7 bases. The CDR3 runs to 13 residues. The trim removed 5 bases at V and 6 bases at J, leaving 5 bases unmatched. Germline V gene sequence: CDR1 MDHEN, CDR2 SYDVKM. The CDR3, as DNA: TGTGCCAGCAGTGGGAGGGCCGGGGATACGCAGTATTTT. This gives the protein CASSGRAGDTQYF.

This clone was seen more than once but under ten times. The chain combines TRBV5-4 with TRBJ1-1; a weak D match, TRBD1 (5 bases). Between the trimmed V and J ends, which lost 5 bases and 8 bases, there was a span of 16 bases. CDR3 length: 13 residues. Germline V gene data show CDR1 as SGHNT and CDR2 as YYREEE (reference sequence). The CDR3, as DNA: TGTGCCAGCAGGGTCCCAGGGAAATCCGAAGCTTTCTTT. Translation: CASRVPGKSEAFF.

The CDR3 region is CASSRKTGPANEKLFF. In DNA, the CDR3 is TGTGCCAGTAGCAGAAAGACAGGTCCCGCTAATGAAAAACTGTTTTTT. The chain joins TRBV19 to TRBJ1-4; D perhaps matches TRBD1 (6 bases). The CDR3 extends over 16 amino acids. Germline CDR1 is LNHDA and CDR2 is SQIVND (reference sequence). The ends were cut back, 6 bases at V and 3 bases at J, with 17 bases in the middle.

The V gene is TRBV15, the J gene TRBJ2-2; D ambiguous. V lost 0 bases to trimming and J lost 3 bases, with 20 bases between them. The CDR3 runs to 19 residues. CDR1 LNHNV and CDR2 YYDKDF come from the germline V gene (reference sequence). The CDR3 loop reads CATSRESILRLSDTGELFF. The CDR3 DNA is TGTGCCACCAGCAGAGAATCTATTTTACGCCTGTCGGACACCGGGGAGCTGTTTTTT.

The rearrangement links TRBV5-1 to TRBJ1-6; D remains unclear. The CDR3 runs 14 residues. Germline-derived CDR1 and CDR2 are SGHRS and YFSETQ. V was clipped by 0 bases and J by 4 bases, with 5 bases between them. For the CDR3, the DNA is TGCGCCAGCAGCTTGGGCACTTATAATTCACCCCTCCACTTT. The encoded protein is CASSLGTYNSPLHF.